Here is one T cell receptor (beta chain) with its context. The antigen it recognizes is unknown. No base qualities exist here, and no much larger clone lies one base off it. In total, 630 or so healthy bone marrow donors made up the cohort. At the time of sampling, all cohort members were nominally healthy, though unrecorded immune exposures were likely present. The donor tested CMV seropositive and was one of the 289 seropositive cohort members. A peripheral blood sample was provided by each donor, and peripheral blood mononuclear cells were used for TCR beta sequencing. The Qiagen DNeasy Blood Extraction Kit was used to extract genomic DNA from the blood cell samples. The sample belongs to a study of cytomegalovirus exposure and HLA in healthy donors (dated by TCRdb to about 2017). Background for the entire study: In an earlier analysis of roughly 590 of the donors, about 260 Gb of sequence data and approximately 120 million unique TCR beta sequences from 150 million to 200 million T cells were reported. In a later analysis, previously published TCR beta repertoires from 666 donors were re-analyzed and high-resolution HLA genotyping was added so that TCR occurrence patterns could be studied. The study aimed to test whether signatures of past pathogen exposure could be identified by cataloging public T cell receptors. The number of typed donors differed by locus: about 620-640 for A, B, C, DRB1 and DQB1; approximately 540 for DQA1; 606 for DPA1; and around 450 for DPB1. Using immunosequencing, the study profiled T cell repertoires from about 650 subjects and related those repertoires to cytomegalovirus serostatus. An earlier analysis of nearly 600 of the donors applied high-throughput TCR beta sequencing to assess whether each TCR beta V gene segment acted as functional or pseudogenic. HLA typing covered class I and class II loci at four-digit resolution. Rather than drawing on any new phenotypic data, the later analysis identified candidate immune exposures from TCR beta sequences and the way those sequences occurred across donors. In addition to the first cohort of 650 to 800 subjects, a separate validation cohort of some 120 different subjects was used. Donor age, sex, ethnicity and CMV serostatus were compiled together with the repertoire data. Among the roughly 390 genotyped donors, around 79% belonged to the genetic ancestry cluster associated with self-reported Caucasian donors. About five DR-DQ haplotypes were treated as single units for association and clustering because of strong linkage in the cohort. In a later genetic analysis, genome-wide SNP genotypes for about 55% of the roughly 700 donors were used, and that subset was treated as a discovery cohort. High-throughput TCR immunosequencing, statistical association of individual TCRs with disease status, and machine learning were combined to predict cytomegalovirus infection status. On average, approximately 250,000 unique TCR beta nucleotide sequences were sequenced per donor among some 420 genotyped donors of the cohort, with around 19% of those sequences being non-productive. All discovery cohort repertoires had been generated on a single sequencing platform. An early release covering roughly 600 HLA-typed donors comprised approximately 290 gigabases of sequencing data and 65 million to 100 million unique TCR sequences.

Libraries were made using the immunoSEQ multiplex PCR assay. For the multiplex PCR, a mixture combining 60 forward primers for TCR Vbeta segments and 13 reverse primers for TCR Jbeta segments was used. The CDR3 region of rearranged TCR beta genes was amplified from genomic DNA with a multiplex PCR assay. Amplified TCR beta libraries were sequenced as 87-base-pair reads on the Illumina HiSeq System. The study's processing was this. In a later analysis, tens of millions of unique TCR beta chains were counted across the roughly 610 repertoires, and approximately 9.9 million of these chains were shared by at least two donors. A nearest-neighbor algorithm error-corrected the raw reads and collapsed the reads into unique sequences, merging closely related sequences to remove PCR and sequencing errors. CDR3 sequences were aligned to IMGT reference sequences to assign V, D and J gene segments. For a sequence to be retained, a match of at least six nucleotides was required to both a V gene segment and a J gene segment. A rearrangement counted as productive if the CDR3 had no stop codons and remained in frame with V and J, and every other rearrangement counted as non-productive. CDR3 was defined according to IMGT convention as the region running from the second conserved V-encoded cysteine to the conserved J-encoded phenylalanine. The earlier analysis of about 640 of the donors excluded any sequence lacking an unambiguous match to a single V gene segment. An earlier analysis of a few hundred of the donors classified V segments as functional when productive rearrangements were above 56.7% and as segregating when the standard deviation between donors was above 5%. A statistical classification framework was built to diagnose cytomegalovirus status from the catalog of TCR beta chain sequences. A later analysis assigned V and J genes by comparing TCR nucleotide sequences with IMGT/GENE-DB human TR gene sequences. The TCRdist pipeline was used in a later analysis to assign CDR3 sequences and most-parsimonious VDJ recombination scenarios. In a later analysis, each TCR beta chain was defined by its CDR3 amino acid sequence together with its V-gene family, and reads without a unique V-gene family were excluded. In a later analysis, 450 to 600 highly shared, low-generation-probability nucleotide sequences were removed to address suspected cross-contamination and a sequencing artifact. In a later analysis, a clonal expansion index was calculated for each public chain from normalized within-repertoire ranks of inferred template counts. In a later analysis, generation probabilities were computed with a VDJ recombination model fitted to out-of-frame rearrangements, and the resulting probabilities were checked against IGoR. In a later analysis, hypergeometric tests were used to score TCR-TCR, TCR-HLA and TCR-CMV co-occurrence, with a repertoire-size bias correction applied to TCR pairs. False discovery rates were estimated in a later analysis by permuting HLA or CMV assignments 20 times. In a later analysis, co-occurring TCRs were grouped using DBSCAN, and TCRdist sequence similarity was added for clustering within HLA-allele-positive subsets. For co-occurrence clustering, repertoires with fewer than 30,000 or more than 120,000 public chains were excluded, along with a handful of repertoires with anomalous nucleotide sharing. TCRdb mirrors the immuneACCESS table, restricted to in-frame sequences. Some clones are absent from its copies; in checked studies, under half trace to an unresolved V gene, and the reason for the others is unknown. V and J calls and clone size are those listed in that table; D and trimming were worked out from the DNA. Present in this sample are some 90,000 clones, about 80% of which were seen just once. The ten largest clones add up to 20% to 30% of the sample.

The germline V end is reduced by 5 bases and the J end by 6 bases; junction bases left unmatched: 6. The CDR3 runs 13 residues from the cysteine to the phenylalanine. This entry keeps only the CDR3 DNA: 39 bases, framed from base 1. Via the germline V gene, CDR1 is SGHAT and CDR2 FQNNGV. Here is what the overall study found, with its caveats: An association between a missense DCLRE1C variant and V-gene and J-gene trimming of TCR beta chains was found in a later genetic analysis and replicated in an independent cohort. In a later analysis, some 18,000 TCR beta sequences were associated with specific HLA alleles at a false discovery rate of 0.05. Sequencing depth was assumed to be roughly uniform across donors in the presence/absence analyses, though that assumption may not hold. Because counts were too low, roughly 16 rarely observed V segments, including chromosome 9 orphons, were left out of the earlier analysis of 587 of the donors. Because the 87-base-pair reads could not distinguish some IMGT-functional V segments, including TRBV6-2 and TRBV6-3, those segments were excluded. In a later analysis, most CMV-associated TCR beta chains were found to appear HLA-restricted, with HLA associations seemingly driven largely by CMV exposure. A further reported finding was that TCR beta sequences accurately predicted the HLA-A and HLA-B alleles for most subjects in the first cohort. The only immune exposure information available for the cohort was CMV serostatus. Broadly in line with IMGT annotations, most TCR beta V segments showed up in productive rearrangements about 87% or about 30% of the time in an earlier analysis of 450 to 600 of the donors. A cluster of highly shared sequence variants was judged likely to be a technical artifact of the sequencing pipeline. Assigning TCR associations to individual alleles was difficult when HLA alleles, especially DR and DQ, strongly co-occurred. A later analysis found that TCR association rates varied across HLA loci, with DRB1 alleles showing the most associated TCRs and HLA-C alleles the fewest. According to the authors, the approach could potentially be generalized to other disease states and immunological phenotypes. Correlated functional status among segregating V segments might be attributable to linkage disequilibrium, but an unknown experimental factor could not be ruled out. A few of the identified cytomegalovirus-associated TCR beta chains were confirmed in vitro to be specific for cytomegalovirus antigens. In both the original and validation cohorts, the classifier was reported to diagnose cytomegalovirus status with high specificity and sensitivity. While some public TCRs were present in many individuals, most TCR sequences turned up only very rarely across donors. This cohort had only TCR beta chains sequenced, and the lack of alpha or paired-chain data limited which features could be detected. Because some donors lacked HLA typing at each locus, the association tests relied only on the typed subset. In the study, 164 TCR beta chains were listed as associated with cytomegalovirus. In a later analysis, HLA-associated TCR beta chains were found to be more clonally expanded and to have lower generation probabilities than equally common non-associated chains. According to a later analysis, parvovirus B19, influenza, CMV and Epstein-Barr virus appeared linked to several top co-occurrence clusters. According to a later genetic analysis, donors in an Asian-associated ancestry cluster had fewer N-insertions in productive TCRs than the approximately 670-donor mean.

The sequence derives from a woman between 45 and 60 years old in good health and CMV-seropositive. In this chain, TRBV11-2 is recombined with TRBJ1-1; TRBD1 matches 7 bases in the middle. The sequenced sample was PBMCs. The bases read TGTGCCAGCAGCAAACAGGGGAGCGCTGAAGCTTTCTTT. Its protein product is CASSKQGSAEAFF.